The 3 T cell receptor beta chains presented below share a single source sample, sequenced in a study of blood T cell repertoires in COVID-19. TCRdb's table, derived via immunoSEQ multiplex PCR, lists solely in-frame clones and lacks some. Of 250,000 to 300,000 clones in the sample, 85% to 90% were seen once. The sequencing input was PBMCs or T cells enriched from blood (not recorded which). Receptors were obtained from a middle-aged man who had recovered from COVID-19.

V and J are TRBV5-5 and TRBJ1-5; D call uncertain. Germline CDR1 and CDR2: SGHKS and YYEKEE (reference sequence). V was trimmed by 0 bases and J by 4 bases, leaving 11 bases between them. The CDR3 consists of 15 residues. The CDR3 is CASSLGAGSNQPQHF. CDR3 coding DNA: TGTGCCAGCAGCTTGGGGGCAGGTAGTAATCAGCCCCAGCATTTT.

This clone was seen more than once but under ten times. The chain has TRBV2 and TRBJ2-2, with 7 bases that match TRBD1. Germline V gene sequence: CDR1 SNHLY, CDR2 FYNNEI. The CDR3 is made up of 16 amino acids. J was trimmed by 3 bases and V by 3 bases; bases with no gene match: 7. DNA for the CDR3: TGTGCCAGCAGTGACCGGAGCAGGGGGTACACCGGGGAGCTGTTTTTT. It specifies CASSDRSRGYTGELFF.

This chain joins TRBV5-5 and TRBJ2-2; the match to TRBD2 covers 9 bases. The CDR3 is 14 amino acids. Trimming took 5 bases from V and 5 from J; bases not matched to a gene: 4. The V gene's germline CDR1 is SGHKS and CDR2 YYEKEE (reference sequence). For the CDR3, the DNA is TGTGCCAGCAGAATAGCGGGAGAAACCGGGGAGCTGTTTTTT. Translated, it gives CASRIAGETGELFF.